This T cell receptor beta chain was recovered during a study of T cells in Graves' hyperthyroidism and ophthalmopathy. The study's findings and limits: The model forecast ophthalmopathy, anticipating it by a median roughly 6.3 months before onset. Most clonotypes expanded in the thyroid (above 0.001) were also present in blood.

This clonotype was observed at least ten times. Its antigen is unknown. Amplification of TCR beta CDR3 regions used RNA as the template. The study used the HTBI primer set for a first-round RT-PCR of the TCR CDR3. TCRdb fed the multiplex PCR reads into MiXCR, producing one record per CDR3 protein. The sample holds over 700,000 distinct CDR3 sequences, around 20% seen once. Fresh peripheral blood, 10 ml, was the source of the PBMCs. The CDR3 has 16 residues. In germline, CDR1 is LGHDT, CDR2 YNNKEL (reference sequence). The V and J ends lost 1 base and 0 bases respectively, with 10 bases between them. This receptor was taken from a woman between 45 and 60 years old with Graves' hyperthyroidism that later progressed to Graves' ophthalmopathy. Source material: blood. The chain carries TRBV3-1 and TRBJ1-5; weak D call: TRBD1 (5 bases). DNA of the CDR3: TGTGCCAGCAGCCAAGCCGGGGGGAGTAGCAATCAGCCCCAGCATTTT. It yields the protein CASSQAGGSSNQPQHF.